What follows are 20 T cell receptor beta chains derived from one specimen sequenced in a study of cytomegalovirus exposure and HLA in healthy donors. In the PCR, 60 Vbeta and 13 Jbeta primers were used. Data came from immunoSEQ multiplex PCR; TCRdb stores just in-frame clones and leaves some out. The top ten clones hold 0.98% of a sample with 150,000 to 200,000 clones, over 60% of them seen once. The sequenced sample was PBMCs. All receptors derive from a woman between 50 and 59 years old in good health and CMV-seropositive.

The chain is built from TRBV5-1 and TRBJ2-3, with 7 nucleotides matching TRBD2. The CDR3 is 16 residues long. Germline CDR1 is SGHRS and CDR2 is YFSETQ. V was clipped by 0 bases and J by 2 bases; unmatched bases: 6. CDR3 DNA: TGCGCCAGCAGCTTGGCCCGCGGGAGTACCACAGATACGCAGTATTTT. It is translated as CASSLARGSTTDTQYF.

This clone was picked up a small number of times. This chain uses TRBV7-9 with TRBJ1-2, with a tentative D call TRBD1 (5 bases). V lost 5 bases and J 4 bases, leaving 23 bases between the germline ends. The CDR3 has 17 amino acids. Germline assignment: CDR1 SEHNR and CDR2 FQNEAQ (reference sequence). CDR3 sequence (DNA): TGTGCCAGCAGCCTAAGTCGTCCCGGGGGAGTTGGCTATGGCTACACCTTC. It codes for CASSLSRPGGVGYGYTF. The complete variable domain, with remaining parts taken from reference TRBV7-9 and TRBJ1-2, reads DTGVSQNPRHKITKRGQNVTFRCDPISEHNRLYWYRQTLGQGPEFLTYFQNEAQLEKSRLLSDRFSAERPKGSFSTLEIQRTEQGDSAMYLCASSLSRPGGVGYGYTFGSGTRLTVV.

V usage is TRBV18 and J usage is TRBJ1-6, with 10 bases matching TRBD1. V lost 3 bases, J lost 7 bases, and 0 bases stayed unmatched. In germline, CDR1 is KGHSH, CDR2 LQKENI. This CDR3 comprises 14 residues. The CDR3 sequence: CASSPGQGNSPLHF. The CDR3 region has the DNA TGTGCCAGCTCACCGGGACAGGGGAATTCACCCCTCCACTTT.

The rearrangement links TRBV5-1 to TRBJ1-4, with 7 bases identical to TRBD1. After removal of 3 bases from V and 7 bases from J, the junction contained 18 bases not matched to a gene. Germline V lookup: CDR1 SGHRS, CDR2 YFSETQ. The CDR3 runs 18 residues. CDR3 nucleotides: TGCGCCAGCAGCTCGGGACAGCTGACTCTCCAAGGGGGTGAAAAACTGTTTTTT. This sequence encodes CASSSGQLTLQGGEKLFF. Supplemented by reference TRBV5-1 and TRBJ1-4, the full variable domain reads KAGVTQTPRYLIKTRGQQVTLSCSPISGHRSVSWYQQTPGQGLQFLFEYFSETQRNKGNFPGRFSGRQFSNSRSEMNVSTLELGDSALYLCASSSGQLTLQGGEKLFFGSGTQLSVL.

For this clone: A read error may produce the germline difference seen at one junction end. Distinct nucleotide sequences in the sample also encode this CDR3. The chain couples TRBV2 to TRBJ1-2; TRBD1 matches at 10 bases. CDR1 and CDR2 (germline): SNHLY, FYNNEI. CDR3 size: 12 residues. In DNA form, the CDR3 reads TGCGCCAGCTACGGGACAGGGGTCGGCTACACCTTC. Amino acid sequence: CASYGTGVGYTF.

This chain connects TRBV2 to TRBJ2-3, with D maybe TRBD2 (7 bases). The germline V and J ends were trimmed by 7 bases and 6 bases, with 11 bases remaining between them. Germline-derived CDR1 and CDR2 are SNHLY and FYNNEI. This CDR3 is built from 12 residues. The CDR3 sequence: CASTEGGDTQYF. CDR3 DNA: TGTGCCAGCACGGAGGGGGGGGATACGCAGTATTTT.

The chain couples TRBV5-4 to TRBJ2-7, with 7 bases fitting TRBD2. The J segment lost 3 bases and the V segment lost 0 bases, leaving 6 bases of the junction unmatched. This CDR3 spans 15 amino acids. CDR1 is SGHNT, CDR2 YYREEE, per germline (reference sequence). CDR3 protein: CASSLAPGGGYEQYF. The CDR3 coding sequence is TGTGCCAGCAGCTTGGCGCCGGGAGGCGGCTACGAGCAGTACTTC. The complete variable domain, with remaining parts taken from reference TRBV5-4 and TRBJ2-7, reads ETGVTQSPTHLIKTRGQQVTLRCSSQSGHNTVSWYQQALGQGPQFIFQYYREEENGRGNFPPRFSGLQFPNYSSELNVNALELDDSALYLCASSLAPGGGYEQYFGPGTRLTVT.

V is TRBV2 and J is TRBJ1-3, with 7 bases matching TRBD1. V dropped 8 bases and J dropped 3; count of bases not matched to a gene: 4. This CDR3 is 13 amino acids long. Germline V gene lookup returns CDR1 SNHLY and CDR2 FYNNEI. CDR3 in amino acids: CASRRGLGNTIYF. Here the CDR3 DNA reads TGTGCCAGCCGAAGGGGGCTTGGAAACACCATATATTTT.

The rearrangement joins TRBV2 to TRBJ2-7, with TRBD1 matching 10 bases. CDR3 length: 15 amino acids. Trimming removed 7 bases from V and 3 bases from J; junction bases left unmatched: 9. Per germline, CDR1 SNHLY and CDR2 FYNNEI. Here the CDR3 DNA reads TGTGCCAGCATGAGTGATAGGACAGGGGGCTACGAGCAGTACTTC. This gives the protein CASMSDRTGGYEQYF.

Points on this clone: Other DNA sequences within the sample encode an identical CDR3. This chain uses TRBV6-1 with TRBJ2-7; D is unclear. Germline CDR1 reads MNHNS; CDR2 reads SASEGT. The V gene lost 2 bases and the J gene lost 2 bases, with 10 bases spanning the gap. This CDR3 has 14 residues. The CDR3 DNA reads TGTGCCAGCAGTGAACAGGTCAGAGCCTACGAGCAGTACTTC. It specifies CASSEQVRAYEQYF.

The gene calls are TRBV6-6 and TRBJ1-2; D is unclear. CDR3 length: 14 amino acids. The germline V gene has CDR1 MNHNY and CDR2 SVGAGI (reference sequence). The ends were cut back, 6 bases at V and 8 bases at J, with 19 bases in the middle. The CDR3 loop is CASSPAGLGSGYTF. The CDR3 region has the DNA TGTGCCAGCAGCCCCGCGGGTTTGGGGTCGGGCTACACCTTC.

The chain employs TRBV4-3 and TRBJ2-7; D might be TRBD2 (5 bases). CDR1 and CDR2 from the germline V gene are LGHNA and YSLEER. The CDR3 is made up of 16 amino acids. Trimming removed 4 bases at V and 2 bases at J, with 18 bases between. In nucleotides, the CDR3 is TGCGCCAGCAGCCCCCGTGTAGGCGGGCCTACCTACGAGCAGTACTTC. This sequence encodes CASSPRVGGPTYEQYF.

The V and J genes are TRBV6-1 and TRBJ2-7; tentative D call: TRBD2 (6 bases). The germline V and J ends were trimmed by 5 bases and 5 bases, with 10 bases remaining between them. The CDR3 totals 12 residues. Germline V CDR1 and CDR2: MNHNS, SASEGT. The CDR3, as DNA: TGTGCCAGCAGTCTAGCGTACGACGAGCAGTACTTC. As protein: CASSLAYDEQYF.

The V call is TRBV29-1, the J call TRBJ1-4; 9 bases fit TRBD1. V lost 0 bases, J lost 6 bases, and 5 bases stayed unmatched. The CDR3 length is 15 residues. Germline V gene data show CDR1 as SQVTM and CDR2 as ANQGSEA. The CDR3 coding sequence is TGCAGCGTTGAAGATCCGGGACAGGGAGATGAAAAACTGTTTTTT. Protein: CSVEDPGQGDEKLFF.

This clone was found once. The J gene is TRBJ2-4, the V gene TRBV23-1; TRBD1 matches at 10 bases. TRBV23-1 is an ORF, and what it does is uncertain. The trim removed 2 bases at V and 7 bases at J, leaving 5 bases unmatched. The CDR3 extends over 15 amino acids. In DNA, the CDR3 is TGCGCCAGCAGTCAACTGACAGGGGGCTGGAACATTCAGTACTTC. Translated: CASSQLTGGWNIQYF.

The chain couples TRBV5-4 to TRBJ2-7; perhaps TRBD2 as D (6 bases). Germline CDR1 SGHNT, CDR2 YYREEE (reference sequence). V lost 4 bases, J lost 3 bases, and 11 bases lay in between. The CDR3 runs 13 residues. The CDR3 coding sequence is TGTGCCAGCAGCCGGGGGTCGGGCTACGAGCAGTACTTC. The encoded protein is CASSRGSGYEQYF.

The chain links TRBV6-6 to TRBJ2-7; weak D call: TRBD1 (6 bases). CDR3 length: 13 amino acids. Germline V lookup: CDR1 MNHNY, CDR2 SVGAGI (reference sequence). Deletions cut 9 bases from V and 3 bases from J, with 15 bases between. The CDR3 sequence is CASGRDTNYEQYF. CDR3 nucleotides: TGTGCCAGTGGCCGGGACACAAACTACGAGCAGTACTTC.

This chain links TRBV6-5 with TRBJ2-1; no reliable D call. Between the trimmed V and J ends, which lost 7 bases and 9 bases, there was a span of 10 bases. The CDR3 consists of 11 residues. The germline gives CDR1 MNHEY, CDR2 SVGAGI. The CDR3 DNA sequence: TGTGCCAGCACCTACGGAGTTGAGCAGTTCTTC. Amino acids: CASTYGVEQFF.

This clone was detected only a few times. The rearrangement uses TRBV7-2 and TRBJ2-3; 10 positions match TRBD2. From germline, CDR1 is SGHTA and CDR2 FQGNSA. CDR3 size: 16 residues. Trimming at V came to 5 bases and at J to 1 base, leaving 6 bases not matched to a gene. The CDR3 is CASSLVGTSGTDTQYF. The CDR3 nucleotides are TGTGCCAGCAGCCTAGTGGGGACTAGCGGCACAGATACGCAGTATTTT.

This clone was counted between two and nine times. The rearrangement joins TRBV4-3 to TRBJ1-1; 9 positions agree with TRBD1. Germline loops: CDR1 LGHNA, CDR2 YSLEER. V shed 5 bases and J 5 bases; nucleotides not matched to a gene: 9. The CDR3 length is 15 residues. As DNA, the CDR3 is TGCGCCAGCAGCGACGGGACAGGGCATCAGACTGAAGCTTTCTTT. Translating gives CASSDGTGHQTEAFF.